Described below is a single TCR beta chain sequence and its context. The record originates from a study of T cell repertoires in ileal Crohn's disease. Turning to the study itself: Every patient was operated on for stricturing (roughly 61%) or penetrating (approximately 40%) complications. Postoperative therapy was given to about half: 10 to 12 thiopurines, around 17 anti-TNF agents.

Per the germline V gene, CDR1 is LNHDA and CDR2 is SQIVND (reference sequence). With 5 bases clipped from V and 1 base from J, the junction kept 4 bases outside the gene matches. The length of the CDR3 is 15 residues. Some clones are missing from TCRdb's copy, which holds only in-frame ones; the method was immunoSEQ multiplex PCR. The table records 7,000 to 8,500 clones, around 81% of them present only once. Sequences were obtained from ileal tissue. The rearrangement links TRBV19 to TRBJ1-5, with 8 nucleotides matching TRBD1. This TCR came from an adult with Crohn's disease. This CDR3 is CASSSTGDSNQPQHF. CDR3 DNA sequence: TGTGCCAGTAGTTCGACAGGGGACAGCAATCAGCCCCAGCATTTT.